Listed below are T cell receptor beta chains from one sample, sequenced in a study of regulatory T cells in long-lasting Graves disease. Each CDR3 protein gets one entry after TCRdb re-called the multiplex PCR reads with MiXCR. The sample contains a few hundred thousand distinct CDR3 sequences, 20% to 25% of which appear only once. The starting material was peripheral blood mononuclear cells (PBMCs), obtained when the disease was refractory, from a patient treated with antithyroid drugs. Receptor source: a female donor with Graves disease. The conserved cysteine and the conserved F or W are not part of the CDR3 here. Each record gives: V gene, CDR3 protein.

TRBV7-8 ASSVGLALIYEQY
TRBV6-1 ASVTGAKKTGELF
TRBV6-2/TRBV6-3 ASSYSQETQY
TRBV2 ASSDLPRRRYNEQF
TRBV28 ASSLGAGGQY
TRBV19 ASNRDRAQSRLRGYT
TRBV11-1 ASSLDDRGINTEAF
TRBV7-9 ASSLRQGLEQY
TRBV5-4 ASSFPTSGVGETQY
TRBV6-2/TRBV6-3 ASSYSGQRGETQY
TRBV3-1 ASSPHIGTTQLSPLH
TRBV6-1 ASRDRDRATYEQY
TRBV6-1 ASSEVAGHSEKLF
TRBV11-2 ASSQFPGQGEYYEQY
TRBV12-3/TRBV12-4 ASSFGREQPQH
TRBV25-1 ASSGPGTSPTDTQY
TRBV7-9 ASSSRESYEQY
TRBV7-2 ASSATGWYNQPQH
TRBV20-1 SAREGTSGRVEQY
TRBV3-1 ASSQDLLAGTYEQY
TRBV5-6 ASRGWGFGEQY
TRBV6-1 ASPRALNTEAF
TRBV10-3 AISEGGKGIETQY
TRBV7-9 ASSFNPWGDQQETQY
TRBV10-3 AISRTGEDTEAF
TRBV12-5 ASAIQGFPRDEQF
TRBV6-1 ASSQLRGGLSYQPQH
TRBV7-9 ASSLEVSGWGRPEAF
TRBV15 ATSRGTLPGELF
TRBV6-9 ASSYEQMNTEAF
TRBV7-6 ASSLGTAAGNQPQH
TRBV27 ASGTGDGVHTEAF